The 23 T cell receptor beta chains below come from one sample, sequenced in a study of T cells in Graves' hyperthyroidism and ophthalmopathy. Amplified regions were TCR beta CDR3 sequences from RNA transcripts. The HTBI primer set was used in a first-round RT-PCR of the TCR CDR3. MiXCR, run by TCRdb on the multiplex PCR reads, gives a single entry per CDR3 protein. The profile shows more than 300,000 distinct CDR3 sequences, approximately 17% of them singletons. The source material was blood. The receptors originated from a woman aged 25-40 years with Graves' hyperthyroidism that later progressed to Graves' ophthalmopathy.

This clonotype was picked up a small number of times. This chain uses TRBV19 with TRBJ1-1; tentative D call: TRBD1 (6 bases). V was shortened by 3 bases and J by 1 base, with 12 bases between the two germline ends. Germline V lookup: CDR1 LNHDA, CDR2 SQIVND (reference sequence). This CDR3 comprises 15 residues. The CDR3: CASSIGTTWNTEAFF. As DNA, the CDR3 is TGTGCCAGTAGTATCGGGACAACCTGGAACACTGAAGCTTTCTTT.

In its sample, this clonotype was seen many times. V gene TRBV15 combines with J gene TRBJ2-5, with D unresolved. With 0 bases removed from V and 3 bases from J, the gap between germline ends came to 8 bases. This CDR3 spans 14 amino acids. Germline V gene sequence: CDR1 LNHNV, CDR2 YYDKDF (reference sequence). CDR3 DNA: TGTGCCACCAGCAGAGATAGGGCTGAAGAGACCCAGTACTTC. This gives the protein CATSRDRAEETQYF.

This clonotype was seen repeatedly, ten times or more. This chain uses TRBV14 with TRBJ2-1; the D gene is possibly TRBD1 (5 bases). CDR3 length: 15 residues. CDR1 SGHDN and CDR2 FVKESK come from the germline V gene. V lost 1 base and J lost 7, with 14 bases in between. The CDR3, as DNA: TGTGCCAGCAGCCAAGGGTTTGGCAGGGCTAATGAGCAGTTCTTC. This sequence encodes CASSQGFGRANEQFF.

The chain employs TRBV28 and TRBJ1-2; 9 nucleotides agree with TRBD1. Germline values: CDR1 MDHEN, CDR2 SYDVKM. Trimming took 5 bases from V and 1 from J; bases not matched to a gene: 8. This CDR3 spans 16 amino acids. The CDR3 loop is CASSQDTGGGNYGYTF. CDR3 nucleotides: TGTGCCAGCAGTCAAGATACAGGGGGCGGTAACTATGGCTACACCTTC.

The V call is TRBV2, the J call TRBJ2-7; the match to TRBD2 covers 9 bases. The CDR3 runs 12 residues. CDR1 is SNHLY, CDR2 FYNNEI, per germline. Losses at the gene ends were 11 bases for V and 7 bases for J; bases not matched to a gene: 9. The DNA of the CDR3 is TGTGCCGGCCGCGGGGGGGCGGGAGAGCAGTACTTC. This codes for CAGRGGAGEQYF.

This clonotype was picked up many times. The chain carries TRBV25-1 and TRBJ1-1; TRBD1 might be the D (5 bases). CDR1 is MGHDK and CDR2 is SYGVNS in the germline V gene. Trimming removed 6 bases at V and 6 bases at J, with 20 bases between. The CDR3 length is 15 residues. Written as DNA, the CDR3 is TGTGCCAGCAGATCATCCTCTGGGGCCGGGGCTGAAGCTTTCTTT. It encodes CASRSSSGAGAEAFF.

The chain's CDR3 is CASSQKFLADLSSYNEQFF. CDR3 bases: TGCGCCAGCAGTCAAAAGTTTCTAGCGGACCTGTCATCCTACAATGAGCAGTTCTTC. The rearrangement uses TRBV10-2 and TRBJ2-1; 7 nucleotides line up with TRBD2. This CDR3 contains 19 residues. Per germline, CDR1 WSHSY and CDR2 SAAADI. V lost 5 bases, J lost 1 base, and 17 bases stayed unmatched.

This clonotype was recorded at least ten times. The chain is built from TRBV18 and TRBJ1-1, with TRBD1 matching over 10 bases. Losses at the gene ends were 5 bases for V and 5 bases for J; bases not matched to a gene: 8. The CDR3 contains 15 residues. CDR1 is KGHSH, CDR2 LQKENI, per germline. CDR3 protein: CASSAIPGQGTEAFF. DNA of the CDR3: TGTGCCAGCTCAGCAATCCCGGGACAGGGGACTGAAGCTTTCTTT.

This clonotype was seen a few times. The rearrangement joins TRBV20-1 to TRBJ2-1, with 8 bases matching TRBD2. Germline-derived CDR1 and CDR2 are DFQATT and SNEGSKA (reference sequence). Trimming took 3 bases from V and 1 from J; bases not matched to a gene: 8. The CDR3 spans 16 residues. This chain's CDR3 is CSASRLAGPSYNEQFF. DNA for the CDR3: TGCAGTGCTAGTCGGCTAGCGGGTCCTTCCTACAATGAGCAGTTCTTC.

There are many counts of this clonotype. This chain uses TRBV20-1 with TRBJ2-3; D is undetermined. This CDR3 is built from 17 residues. The ends were cut back, 5 bases at V and 6 bases at J, with 27 bases in the middle. Germline CDR1 reads DFQATT; CDR2 reads SNEGSKA (reference sequence). This CDR3 reads CSASIFPRSGQLDTQYF. In DNA, the CDR3 is TGCAGTGCTTCGATCTTCCCCCGTAGTGGGCAATTGGATACGCAGTATTTT.

This clonotype was seen repeatedly, ten times or more. As DNA, the CDR3 is TGTGCCAGCTCACAAGCCCCTAGCGGGAGGGGTTATGAGCAGTTCTTC. Translating it yields CASSQAPSGRGYEQFF. V gene TRBV18 combines with J gene TRBJ2-1; 12 positions agree with TRBD2. The CDR3 loop spans 16 amino acids. Germline V CDR1 and CDR2: KGHSH, LQKENI. Trimming removed 4 bases from V and 8 bases from J; junction bases left unmatched: 9.

This clonotype has at least ten counts. The chain uses TRBV6-1 and TRBJ1-1; D gene unclear. The CDR3 contains 14 residues. Trimming took off 6 bases at V and 0 bases at J, with 11 bases between the two ends. The germline gives CDR1 MNHNS, CDR2 SASEGT. As DNA, the CDR3 is TGTGCCAGCAGGAAGCTAGGAATGAACACTGAAGCTTTCTTT. Protein product: CASRKLGMNTEAFF.

The J gene is TRBJ2-5, the V gene TRBV28; 9 nucleotides agree with TRBD2. CDR1 and CDR2 (germline): MDHEN, SYDVKM. This CDR3 has 16 residues. Trimming took 2 bases from V and 5 from J; bases not matched to a gene: 9. The CDR3, as DNA: TGTGCCAGCAGTTTAGAGGTAGCGGGAGTTTCGGAGACCCAGTACTTC. Its protein is CASSLEVAGVSETQYF.

This clonotype was counted ten times or more. The chain couples TRBV9 to TRBJ2-1; possibly TRBD1 or TRBD2 for D (5 bases each). CDR3 length equals 15 residues. The V end lost 3 bases, the J end lost 3 bases, and 13 bases lay between the germline ends. Germline CDR1 and CDR2: SGDLS and YYNGEE. The CDR3 nucleotides are TGTGCCAGCAGCGCATCCGGGACGGACTACAATGAGCAGTTCTTC. It yields the protein CASSASGTDYNEQFF. The full variable domain, its missing parts supplied by reference TRBV9 and TRBJ2-1, is DSGVTQTPKHLITATGQRVTLRCSPRSGDLSVYWYQQSLDQGLQFLIQYYNGEERAKGNILERFSAQQFPDLHSELNLSSLELGDSALYFCASSASGTDYNEQFFGPGTRLTVL.

The V and J genes are TRBV4-1 and TRBJ2-2; possibly TRBD1 for D (6 bases). Trimming cost V 0 bases and J 6 bases, with 8 bases left between them. Germline CDR1 and CDR2: MGHRA and YSYEKL. The CDR3 spans 14 residues. The CDR3 DNA reads TGCGCCAGCAGCCAAGACCAGGGGCCCGGGGAGCTGTTTTTT. Translation: CASSQDQGPGELFF.

A note on this clonotype: This could be a read error, since a much larger clone is one nucleotide away. This chain joins TRBV12-3 or TRBV12-4 and TRBJ2-7, with 12 bases that match TRBD2. This CDR3 is 21 amino acids long. J gave up 3 bases and V 6 bases, and 24 bases lay outside the gene matches. CDR3 residues: CASSPGLAGQRARRGVYEQYF. In nucleotides, the CDR3 is TGTGCCAGCAGCCCTGGACTAGCGGGACAAAGGGCCAGAAGGGGGGTCTACGAGCAGTACTTC.

V gene TRBV2 combines with J gene TRBJ2-1, with 9 bases fitting TRBD2. Germline V gene data show CDR1 as SNHLY and CDR2 as FYNNEI. The V segment lost 4 bases and the J segment 4 bases; nucleotides outside the gene matches: 5. The CDR3 has 15 residues. The CDR3 DNA reads TGTGCCAGCAGTGTCCAAGCGGGAGGATACAATGAGCAGTTCTTC. It yields the protein CASSVQAGGYNEQFF.

This clonotype has just a few counts. This rearrangement joins TRBV5-1 to TRBJ1-2; D is unresolved. Per the germline V gene, CDR1 is SGHRS and CDR2 is YFSETQ. The CDR3 spans 13 residues. Trimming stripped 0 bases from V and 8 bases from J, with 11 bases between. The CDR3 loop reads CASSLDGRGGYTF. The CDR3 nucleotides are TGCGCCAGCAGCTTGGACGGAAGAGGCGGCTACACCTTC.

In its sample, this clonotype was seen many times. J is TRBJ2-1 and V is TRBV27; the D gene is possibly TRBD2 (6 bases). V lost 5 bases and J 0 bases, leaving 17 bases between the germline ends. Germline values: CDR1 MNHEY, CDR2 SMNVEV (reference sequence). The CDR3 extends over 17 amino acids. The CDR3 sequence: CASSPSSGPSSYNEQFF. CDR3 nucleotides: TGTGCCAGCAGTCCCTCCAGCGGGCCAAGCTCCTACAATGAGCAGTTCTTC.

About this clonotype itself: With a much larger clone just one base away, this may be a read error. The CDR3 is CASSLAQEPPYNEQFF. CDR3 coding DNA: TGTGCCAGCAGCTTAGCCCAGGAGCCTCCCTACAATGAGCAGTTCTTC. This chain links TRBV7-9 with TRBJ2-1; D is uncertain. Between the trimmed V and J ends, which lost 0 bases and 2 bases, there was a span of 11 bases. This CDR3 region has 16 residues. Germline V gene lookup returns CDR1 SEHNR and CDR2 FQNEAQ (reference sequence).

V and J are TRBV20-1 and TRBJ1-1; D unclear. The CDR3 length is 11 residues. Looked up from germline, CDR1 is DFQATT and CDR2 is SNEGSKA (reference sequence). CDR3 amino acids: CRGLGNTEAFF. DNA for the CDR3: TGCAGAGGTTTGGGGAACACTGAAGCTTTCTTT.

This clonotype was counted at least ten times. The V and J genes are TRBV11-2 and TRBJ2-3, with D unresolved. V was pared by 1 base and J by 4 bases, with 15 bases between. The germline V gene encodes CDR1 SGHAT and CDR2 FQNNGV. The CDR3 contains 16 residues. The CDR3 reads CASSLVLPAPPDTQYF. CDR3 DNA sequence: TGTGCCAGCAGCTTAGTACTACCGGCCCCCCCAGATACGCAGTATTTT.

This clonotype was observed at least ten times. V and J are TRBV28 and TRBJ2-7; maybe TRBD2 (6 bases). Germline CDR1 reads MDHEN; CDR2 reads SYDVKM. The germline V and J ends were trimmed by 5 bases and 2 bases, with 13 bases remaining between them. This CDR3 comprises 14 residues. The CDR3 protein is CASSLTSPTYEQYF. The CDR3 DNA follows: TGTGCCAGCAGTCTAACTAGCCCCACCTACGAGCAGTACTTC.